This T cell receptor (beta chain) was sequenced during a study of T cell repertoires in ileal Crohn's disease. TCRdb keeps only in-frame clones here, not all; method: immunoSEQ multiplex PCR. The table lists about 2,100 clones, about 90% of them singletons. The CDR3 covers 15 residues. Germline CDR1 SGDLS, CDR2 YYNGEE. The sequencing sample was made of ileal tissue. This clonotype was sampled from an adult with Crohn's disease. The chain links TRBV9 to TRBJ2-5; TRBD2 matches at 10 bases. The DNA end lines up better with TRBJ2-7; the J call may be wrong. CDR3 region: CASSVSSGGSYEQYF. DNA of the CDR3: TGTGCCAGCAGCGTTTCTAGCGGGGGCTCCTACGAGCAGTACTTC.